A selection of T cell receptor beta chains follows, all from one sample in a study of identical twins. MiXCR, run by TCRdb on the 5' RACE reads, gives a single entry per CDR3 protein. The sample yields approximately 600,000 distinct CDR3 sequences, more than 9% seen once. These records were also assigned to another study, of yellow fever vaccine responses in identical twins.

Material: PBMCs. These receptors came from a woman between 18 and 29 years old in good health. CDR3s include the opening cysteine and the closing phenylalanine or tryptophan. A D gene is named only where the DNA matches it firmly. Clone size is shown for a subset of rows, as once, few, many or a class of expanded clone.

D gene: .; clone size: few; V gene: TRBV29-1; J gene: TRBJ2-3; CDR3 protein: CSVDQGRDTQYF; CDR3 DNA: TGCAGCGTTGATCAGGGACGGGATACGCAGTATTTT
D gene: .; clone size: many; V gene: TRBV12-3/TRBV12-4; J gene: TRBJ1-3; CDR3 protein: CASSLTESSGNTIYF; CDR3 DNA: TGTGCCAGCAGTTTAACCGAAAGCTCTGGAAACACCATATATTTT
D gene: .; clone size: few; V gene: TRBV5-4; J gene: TRBJ1-2; CDR3 protein: CASSIPGTGIFYGYTF; CDR3 DNA: TGTGCCAGCAGCATCCCGGGAACAGGGATTTTCTATGGCTACACCTTC
D gene: TRBD2; clone size: many; V gene: TRBV7-9; J gene: TRBJ2-3; CDR3 protein: CASSRDGGGAADTQYF; CDR3 DNA: TGTGCCAGCAGCCGTGATGGCGGGGGGGCCGCAGATACGCAGTATTTT
D gene: .; clone size: .; V gene: TRBV5-1; J gene: TRBJ2-3; CDR3 protein: CASRGEGADTQYF; CDR3 DNA: TGCGCCAGCAGAGGGGAGGGGGCAGATACGCAGTATTTT
D gene: TRBD1; clone size: few; V gene: TRBV6-5; J gene: TRBJ2-3; CDR3 protein: CASSYLGTGLSDTQYF; CDR3 DNA: TGTGCCAGCAGTTACTTAGGGACAGGGCTTTCAGATACGCAGTATTTT
D gene: .; clone size: .; V gene: TRBV20-1; J gene: TRBJ2-7; CDR3 protein: CSTPGSRVREQYF; CDR3 DNA: TGCAGTACCCCGGGATCCCGAGTTCGCGAGCAGTACTTC
D gene: .; clone size: .; V gene: TRBV2; J gene: TRBJ2-2; CDR3 protein: CASSEHEDPAGTGELFF; CDR3 DNA: TGTGCCAGCAGTGAGCACGAGGACCCCGCGGGCACCGGGGAGCTGTTTTTT
D gene: .; clone size: many; V gene: TRBV3-1; J gene: TRBJ1-6; CDR3 protein: CASSYADPQNSPLHF; CDR3 DNA: TGTGCCAGCAGCTACGCCGATCCGCAAAATTCACCCCTCCACTTT
D gene: TRBD1; clone size: .; V gene: TRBV6-1; J gene: TRBJ2-7; CDR3 protein: CASSLFGQVPSYEQYF; CDR3 DNA: TGTGCCAGCAGCCTCTTTGGACAGGTTCCCTCCTACGAGCAGTACTTC
D gene: .; clone size: .; V gene: TRBV7-2; J gene: TRBJ2-5; CDR3 protein: CASSRQGGWETQYF; CDR3 DNA: TGTGCCAGCAGCCGTCAGGGTGGTTGGGAGACCCAGTACTTC
D gene: .; clone size: many; V gene: TRBV29-1; J gene: TRBJ2-3; CDR3 protein: CSVGGDTQYF; CDR3 DNA: TGCAGCGTTGGCGGAGATACGCAGTATTTT
D gene: TRBD2; clone size: few; V gene: TRBV28; J gene: TRBJ2-4; CDR3 protein: CASSPASGGKNIQYF; CDR3 DNA: TGTGCCAGCAGTCCCGCTAGCGGAGGGAAAAACATTCAGTACTTC
D gene: .; clone size: .; V gene: TRBV28; J gene: TRBJ1-4; CDR3 protein: CASSFSWPAPGISTNEKLFF; CDR3 DNA: TGTGCCAGCAGTTTCTCTTGGCCCGCTCCAGGGATATCAACTAATGAAAAACTGTTTTTT
D gene: .; clone size: many; V gene: TRBV9; J gene: TRBJ2-7; CDR3 protein: CASSGGRNSYEQYF; CDR3 DNA: TGTGCCAGCAGCGGGGGACGGAACTCCTACGAGCAGTACTTC
D gene: TRBD1; clone size: .; V gene: TRBV7-3; J gene: TRBJ2-2; CDR3 protein: CASSLKGTGVPNTGELFF; CDR3 DNA: TGTGCCAGCAGCTTAAAAGGGACAGGGGTACCGAACACCGGGGAGCTGTTTTTT
D gene: TRBD1; clone size: .; V gene: TRBV7-9; J gene: TRBJ1-4; CDR3 protein: CASSSQGVEEKLFF; CDR3 DNA: TGTGCCAGCAGCTCACAGGGGGTAGAGGAAAAACTGTTTTTT
D gene: .; clone size: many; V gene: TRBV7-9; J gene: TRBJ2-2; CDR3 protein: CASSLASGGLNTGELFF; CDR3 DNA: TGTGCCAGCAGCTTAGCATCCGGGGGTCTGAACACCGGGGAGCTGTTTTTT
D gene: .; clone size: many; V gene: TRBV5-1; J gene: TRBJ1-4; CDR3 protein: CASSLGRTHEKLFF; CDR3 DNA: TGCGCCAGCAGCTTGGGTAGGACTCATGAAAAACTGTTTTTT
D gene: .; clone size: few; V gene: TRBV6-2/TRBV6-3; J gene: TRBJ2-7; CDR3 protein: CASSQRPNYEQYF; CDR3 DNA: TGTGCCAGCAGTCAAAGACCTAACTACGAGCAGTACTTC
D gene: .; clone size: .; V gene: TRBV21-1; J gene: TRBJ2-7; CDR3 protein: CASSRQLGQGGYEQYF; CDR3 DNA: TGTGCCAGCAGCCGCCAGCTCGGACAGGGAGGCTACGAGCAGTACTTC
D gene: TRBD2; clone size: .; V gene: TRBV6-1; J gene: TRBJ2-7; CDR3 protein: CASRANSGSGYEQYF; CDR3 DNA: TGTGCCAGCAGGGCTAATAGCGGGAGCGGCTACGAGCAGTACTTC
D gene: .; clone size: many; V gene: TRBV18; J gene: TRBJ1-5; CDR3 protein: CASSPWPQGPSSNQPQHF; CDR3 DNA: TGTGCCAGCTCACCGTGGCCCCAGGGGCCGAGTAGCAATCAGCCCCAGCATTTT
D gene: TRBD1; clone size: .; V gene: TRBV18; J gene: TRBJ2-2; CDR3 protein: CASSSDREINTGELFF; CDR3 DNA: TGTGCCAGCTCATCGGACAGGGAAATTAACACCGGGGAGCTGTTTTTT
D gene: .; clone size: few; V gene: TRBV29-1; J gene: TRBJ2-7; CDR3 protein: CSVLDRNRVSEQYF; CDR3 DNA: TGCAGCGTTCTAGACCGAAATCGTGTCTCCGAGCAGTACTTC
D gene: TRBD1; clone size: many; V gene: TRBV5-1; J gene: TRBJ2-1; CDR3 protein: CASSSTIDREFYNEQFF; CDR3 DNA: TGCGCCAGCAGCTCCACTATCGACAGGGAATTTTACAATGAGCAGTTCTTC
D gene: .; clone size: .; V gene: TRBV7-2; J gene: TRBJ1-2; CDR3 protein: CASSLQAYNYGYTF; CDR3 DNA: TGTGCCAGCAGCTTACAGGCTTATAACTATGGCTACACCTTC
D gene: TRBD2; clone size: .; V gene: TRBV4-2; J gene: TRBJ2-7; CDR3 protein: CASSQGASGLRGEQYF; CDR3 DNA: TGTGCCAGCAGCCAAGGCGCTAGCGGGCTTAGAGGGGAGCAGTACTTC
D gene: TRBD2; clone size: .; V gene: TRBV5-1; J gene: TRBJ2-7; CDR3 protein: CASSLAGTSGRRAYEQYF; CDR3 DNA: TGCGCCAGCAGCTTGGCTGGGACTAGCGGGAGACGGGCCTACGAGCAGTACTTC
D gene: .; clone size: .; V gene: TRBV28; J gene: TRBJ2-7; CDR3 protein: CASSLSFSTGEQYF; CDR3 DNA: TGTGCCAGCAGTTTAAGTTTCAGCACGGGCGAGCAGTACTTC
D gene: .; clone size: few; V gene: TRBV27; J gene: TRBJ1-2; CDR3 protein: CASSFQARYGYTF; CDR3 DNA: TGTGCCAGCAGTTTCCAAGCCCGCTATGGCTACACCTTC
D gene: .; clone size: few; V gene: TRBV4-1; J gene: TRBJ2-7; CDR3 protein: CASSQEVRASPYEQYF; CDR3 DNA: TGCGCCAGCAGCCAAGAGGTGAGGGCCTCACCCTACGAGCAGTACTTC
D gene: .; clone size: .; V gene: TRBV9; J gene: TRBJ2-2; CDR3 protein: CASSVWQGPNTGELFF; CDR3 DNA: TGTGCCAGCAGCGTCTGGCAGGGCCCGAACACCGGGGAGCTGTTTTTT
D gene: .; clone size: few; V gene: TRBV20-1; J gene: TRBJ2-1; CDR3 protein: CSAMGQGYYNEQFF; CDR3 DNA: TGCAGTGCTATGGGGCAGGGTTACTACAATGAGCAGTTCTTC
D gene: TRBD1; clone size: .; V gene: TRBV27; J gene: TRBJ2-7; CDR3 protein: CASSFKLPGGASYEQYF; CDR3 DNA: TGTGCCAGCAGTTTTAAGCTCCCAGGGGGCGCCTCCTACGAGCAGTACTTC
D gene: .; clone size: .; V gene: TRBV11-2; J gene: TRBJ2-7; CDR3 protein: CASIRSRGYEQYF; CDR3 DNA: TGTGCCAGCATCCGATCCCGGGGCTACGAGCAGTACTTC
D gene: .; clone size: few; V gene: TRBV7-9; J gene: TRBJ2-1; CDR3 protein: CASSLTLSLNNEQFF; CDR3 DNA: TGTGCCAGCAGCTTAACTTTAAGCCTTAACAATGAGCAGTTCTTC
D gene: .; clone size: .; V gene: TRBV6-6; J gene: TRBJ1-1; CDR3 protein: CASSFRTDTEAFF; CDR3 DNA: TGTGCCAGCAGTTTCCGGACGGACACTGAAGCTTTCTTT
D gene: TRBD1; clone size: many; V gene: TRBV20-1; J gene: TRBJ1-2; CDR3 protein: CSATGQGQGYGYTF; CDR3 DNA: TGCAGTGCTACCGGACAGGGCCAGGGCTATGGCTACACCTTC
D gene: .; clone size: .; V gene: TRBV6-1; J gene: TRBJ2-1; CDR3 protein: CASGGGRAGINNEQFF; CDR3 DNA: TGTGCCAGCGGGGGAGGCCGGGCGGGGATAAACAATGAGCAGTTCTTC
D gene: TRBD1; clone size: few; V gene: TRBV6-1; J gene: TRBJ2-7; CDR3 protein: CASSELGSRTGLYLEQYF; CDR3 DNA: TGTGCCAGCAGTGAACTGGGAAGTAGGACAGGGTTGTATCTCGAGCAGTACTTC
D gene: .; clone size: few; V gene: TRBV10-3; J gene: TRBJ2-3; CDR3 protein: CAISDREHDTQYF; CDR3 DNA: TGTGCCATCAGTGATCGGGAGCATGATACGCAGTATTTT
D gene: .; clone size: few; V gene: TRBV4-3; J gene: TRBJ2-7; CDR3 protein: CASSQDWIRGEGRYEQYF; CDR3 DNA: TGCGCCAGCAGCCAAGATTGGATAAGGGGGGAGGGAAGATACGAGCAGTACTTC
D gene: .; clone size: few; V gene: TRBV6-1; J gene: TRBJ2-3; CDR3 protein: CASSTPRGQGTDTQYF; CDR3 DNA: TGTGCCAGCAGTACGCCTCGGGGGCAAGGCACAGATACGCAGTATTTT
D gene: .; clone size: few; V gene: TRBV7-9; J gene: TRBJ1-1; CDR3 protein: CASSFYTGINTEAFF; CDR3 DNA: TGTGCCAGCAGCTTCTATACAGGGATTAACACTGAAGCTTTCTTT
D gene: .; clone size: few; V gene: TRBV25-1; J gene: TRBJ1-3; CDR3 protein: CASSATGPSSGNTIYF; CDR3 DNA: TGTGCCAGCAGTGCAACAGGGCCTAGCTCTGGAAACACCATATATTTT
D gene: TRBD1; clone size: few; V gene: TRBV20-1; J gene: TRBJ1-5; CDR3 protein: CSAKKGADSNQPQHF; CDR3 DNA: TGCAGTGCCAAAAAGGGGGCAGATAGCAATCAGCCCCAGCATTTT
D gene: TRBD1; clone size: .; V gene: TRBV30; J gene: TRBJ1-3; CDR3 protein: CAWSVGQFSGNTIYF; CDR3 DNA: TGTGCCTGGAGTGTGGGACAGTTCTCTGGAAACACCATATATTTT
D gene: .; clone size: .; V gene: TRBV7-2; J gene: TRBJ2-3; CDR3 protein: CASSFGASTDTQYF; CDR3 DNA: TGTGCCAGCAGCTTCGGCGCTAGCACAGATACGCAGTATTTT
D gene: TRBD1; clone size: .; V gene: TRBV3-1; J gene: TRBJ1-5; CDR3 protein: CASSQDQGAGQPQHF; CDR3 DNA: TGTGCCAGCAGCCAAGATCAGGGGGCTGGTCAGCCCCAGCATTTT
D gene: TRBD2; clone size: .; V gene: TRBV7-9; J gene: TRBJ2-1; CDR3 protein: CASSSNRLAGTLDEQFF; CDR3 DNA: TGTGCCAGCAGCTCGAACCGACTAGCGGGCACGTTGGATGAGCAGTTCTTC
D gene: .; clone size: few; V gene: TRBV5-6; J gene: TRBJ2-4; CDR3 protein: CASSLGGNIQYF; CDR3 DNA: TGTGCCAGCAGTCTCGGAGGAAACATTCAGTACTTC
D gene: TRBD2; clone size: many; V gene: TRBV5-1; J gene: TRBJ2-7; CDR3 protein: CASSLGPIGGSYEQYF; CDR3 DNA: TGCGCCAGCAGCTTGGGTCCCATCGGGGGGTCCTACGAGCAGTACTTC
D gene: TRBD2; clone size: few; V gene: TRBV5-4; J gene: TRBJ2-1; CDR3 protein: CASSLGGSGIGEQFF; CDR3 DNA: TGTGCCAGCAGCTTGGGAGGTAGCGGGATCGGTGAGCAGTTCTTC
D gene: .; clone size: .; V gene: TRBV5-1; J gene: TRBJ1-2; CDR3 protein: CASSLPSTDISNYGYTF; CDR3 DNA: TGCGCCAGCAGCTTACCCTCGACAGATATATCTAACTATGGCTACACCTTC
D gene: .; clone size: .; V gene: TRBV29-1; J gene: TRBJ1-2; CDR3 protein: CSVRDTAYGYTF; CDR3 DNA: TGCAGCGTGCGGGACACCGCCTATGGCTACACCTTC
D gene: .; clone size: .; V gene: TRBV24-1; J gene: TRBJ2-2; CDR3 protein: CATSTGGELFF; CDR3 DNA: TGTGCCACCAGTACGGGCGGGGAGCTGTTTTTT
D gene: .; clone size: many; V gene: TRBV5-1; J gene: TRBJ2-1; CDR3 protein: CASSSISSPSPYNEQFF; CDR3 DNA: TGCGCCAGCAGTTCCATCTCGTCCCCGAGTCCGTACAATGAGCAGTTCTTC
D gene: .; clone size: .; V gene: TRBV5-8; J gene: TRBJ2-7; CDR3 protein: CASSRIPIYEQYF; CDR3 DNA: TGTGCCAGCAGCCGCATTCCCATCTACGAGCAGTACTTC